Listed below are T cell receptor beta chains from one sample, sequenced in a study of cytotoxic CD8 clonotypes in ibrutinib-treated CLL. The table came from immunoSEQ multiplex PCR; TCRdb's copy has only in-frame clones and leaves some out. The sample contains approximately 92,000 clones, roughly four fifths of which appear only once. The source was PBMCs, collected after 24 months of ibrutinib treatment. These receptors originate from a human donor with chronic lymphocytic leukemia. Both conserved end residues are part of each CDR3. The order of the fields is J gene, V gene, clone size, D gene, CDR3 protein, CDR3 DNA. D genes are given only for firm matches. A clone size is listed for some rows: how often the clone was seen (once, few, many), or a class if it is expanded.

j_call: TRBJ2-1; v_call: TRBV6-4; clone_size: NA; d_call: NA; cdr3_aa: CASSDGDSSYNEQFF; cdr3_nt: TGTGCCAGCAGTGATGGGGATAGCTCCTACAATGAGCAGTTCTTC
j_call: TRBJ2-1; v_call: TRBV7-3; clone_size: NA; d_call: TRBD2; cdr3_aa: CASSLRVVGLAGGSYNEQFF; cdr3_nt: TGTGCCAGCAGCTTAAGGGTTGTTGGACTAGCGGGAGGGTCCTACAATGAGCAGTTCTTC
j_call: TRBJ1-5; v_call: TRBV30; clone_size: NA; d_call: TRBD1; cdr3_aa: CAWTSGTGNQPQHF; cdr3_nt: TGTGCCTGGACCAGTGGGACAGGGAATCAGCCCCAGCATTTT
j_call: TRBJ1-4; v_call: TRBV27; clone_size: NA; d_call: TRBD1; cdr3_aa: CASSLYRRDRGRPNEKLFF; cdr3_nt: TGTGCCAGCAGTTTATATCGCCGGGACAGGGGCCGCCCTAATGAAAAACTGTTTTTT
j_call: TRBJ2-5; v_call: TRBV19; clone_size: NA; d_call: TRBD1; cdr3_aa: CASSMNTGVGETQYF; cdr3_nt: TGTGCCAGTAGCATGAACACAGGGGTCGGTGAGACCCAGTACTTC
j_call: TRBJ1-1; v_call: TRBV10-2; clone_size: NA; d_call: NA; cdr3_aa: CASSGTTMNTEAFF; cdr3_nt: TGCGCCAGCAGTGGTACAACTATGAACACTGAAGCTTTCTTT
j_call: TRBJ2-1; v_call: TRBV29-1; clone_size: NA; d_call: TRBD2; cdr3_aa: CSVVLGLAGNEQFF; cdr3_nt: TGCAGCGTTGTGCTGGGACTAGCGGGTAATGAGCAGTTCTTC
j_call: TRBJ2-1; v_call: TRBV7-9; clone_size: NA; d_call: NA; cdr3_aa: CASSDYNEQFF; cdr3_nt: TGTGCCAGCAGCGATTACAATGAGCAGTTCTTC
j_call: TRBJ2-2; v_call: TRBV12-5; clone_size: NA; d_call: TRBD2; cdr3_aa: CASGTGGGNTGELFF; cdr3_nt: TGTGCTAGTGGCACTGGGGGGGGAAACACCGGGGAGCTGTTTTTT
j_call: TRBJ1-1; v_call: TRBV28; clone_size: few; d_call: TRBD1; cdr3_aa: CASSPRTGANTEAFF; cdr3_nt: TGTGCCAGCAGTCCCCGGACAGGGGCGAACACTGAAGCTTTCTTT
j_call: TRBJ2-5; v_call: TRBV5-4; clone_size: medium-sized; d_call: NA; cdr3_aa: CASSLGRGYETQYF; cdr3_nt: TGTGCCAGCAGCTTGGGCAGGGGCTATGAGACCCAGTACTTC
j_call: TRBJ1-2; v_call: TRBV6-5; clone_size: NA; d_call: NA; cdr3_aa: CASSYRQPVYGYTF; cdr3_nt: TGTGCCAGCAGTTACCGACAGCCCGTCTATGGCTACACCTTC
j_call: TRBJ2-1; v_call: TRBV7-2; clone_size: few; d_call: NA; cdr3_aa: CASSSREFNEQFF; cdr3_nt: TGTGCCAGCAGCTCCCGGGAGTTCAATGAGCAGTTCTTC
j_call: TRBJ2-2; v_call: TRBV19; clone_size: NA; d_call: TRBD1; cdr3_aa: CASSATPGGPGELFF; cdr3_nt: TGTGCCAGTAGTGCCACACCAGGGGGCCCCGGGGAGCTGTTTTTT
j_call: TRBJ1-1; v_call: TRBV5-1; clone_size: NA; d_call: TRBD1; cdr3_aa: CASSSTGVTEAFF; cdr3_nt: TGCGCCAGCAGCTCGACAGGGGTCACTGAAGCTTTCTTT
j_call: TRBJ2-1; v_call: TRBV4-2; clone_size: NA; d_call: TRBD2; cdr3_aa: CASSQAISGVSYNEQFF; cdr3_nt: TGTGCCAGCAGCCAAGCGATTAGCGGGGTATCCTACAATGAGCAGTTCTTC
j_call: TRBJ1-2; v_call: TRBV21-1; clone_size: NA; d_call: NA; cdr3_aa: CASSKPREYGYGYTF; cdr3_nt: TGTGCCAGCAGCAAACCGAGGGAGTACGGCTATGGCTACACCTTC
j_call: TRBJ1-2; v_call: TRBV5-6; clone_size: NA; d_call: NA; cdr3_aa: CASSLGSVNNYGYTF; cdr3_nt: TGTGCCAGCAGCTTGGGTTCAGTTAATAACTATGGCTACACCTTC
j_call: TRBJ2-3; v_call: TRBV5-1; clone_size: NA; d_call: TRBD2; cdr3_aa: CASSLARLAGVSTDTQYF; cdr3_nt: TGCGCCAGCAGCTTGGCCAGGCTAGCGGGAGTCAGCACAGATACGCAGTATTTT
j_call: TRBJ1-5; v_call: TRBV4-2; clone_size: NA; d_call: NA; cdr3_aa: CASSQETGPYNQPQHF; cdr3_nt: TGTGCCAGCAGCCAAGAGACGGGGCCTTACAATCAGCCCCAGCATTTT
j_call: TRBJ1-2; v_call: TRBV18; clone_size: NA; d_call: NA; cdr3_aa: CASSHKGEGDYGYTF; cdr3_nt: TGTGCCAGCTCCCACAAGGGGGAAGGTGACTATGGCTACACCTTC
j_call: TRBJ2-3; v_call: TRBV9; clone_size: NA; d_call: NA; cdr3_aa: CASSVVGEGTDTQYF; cdr3_nt: TGTGCCAGCAGCGTAGTGGGGGAGGGCACAGATACGCAGTATTTT
j_call: TRBJ1-1; v_call: TRBV19; clone_size: NA; d_call: TRBD1; cdr3_aa: CASSMADRLRMNTEAFF; cdr3_nt: TGTGCCAGTAGTATGGCGGACAGGCTCCGCATGAACACTGAAGCTTTCTTT
j_call: TRBJ2-1; v_call: TRBV6-1; clone_size: NA; d_call: TRBD1; cdr3_aa: CASRVGQGSDEQFF; cdr3_nt: TGTGCCAGCAGAGTCGGACAGGGGAGCGATGAGCAGTTCTTC
j_call: TRBJ2-4; v_call: TRBV5-1; clone_size: few; d_call: NA; cdr3_aa: CASSLAGNTHF; cdr3_nt: TGCGCCAGCAGCTTGGCCGGGAACACGCACTTC
j_call: TRBJ2-7; v_call: TRBV6-4; clone_size: NA; d_call: NA; cdr3_aa: CASSYSRPGDDCEQYF; cdr3_nt: TGTGCCAGCAGTTACTCCCGTCCGGGGGACGACTGCGAGCAGTACTTC
j_call: TRBJ2-5; v_call: TRBV18; clone_size: NA; d_call: TRBD1; cdr3_aa: CASSPPTGTGGQETQYF; cdr3_nt: TGTGCCAGCTCACCACCAACCGGGACAGGGGGGCAAGAGACCCAGTACTTC
j_call: TRBJ1-2; v_call: TRBV27; clone_size: NA; d_call: TRBD1; cdr3_aa: CASRGTDRPRYGYTF; cdr3_nt: TGTGCCAGCAGAGGAACGGACAGGCCCCGCTATGGCTACACCTTC
j_call: TRBJ2-1; v_call: TRBV11-2; clone_size: NA; d_call: TRBD2; cdr3_aa: CASSFLAGAYNEQFF; cdr3_nt: TGTGCCAGCAGCTTTTTAGCGGGGGCCTACAATGAGCAGTTCTTC
j_call: TRBJ2-7; v_call: TRBV18; clone_size: NA; d_call: NA; cdr3_aa: CASSPLSGTAYEQYF; cdr3_nt: TGTGCCAGCTCACCACTTTCCGGGACCGCCTACGAGCAGTACTTC
j_call: TRBJ2-4; v_call: TRBV5-1; clone_size: NA; d_call: TRBD1; cdr3_aa: CASSRSPGQKAQLIQYF; cdr3_nt: TGCGCCAGCAGCCGGTCCCCGGGACAGAAAGCCCAATTGATTCAGTACTTC
j_call: TRBJ2-2; v_call: TRBV4-1; clone_size: NA; d_call: NA; cdr3_aa: CASSQVVTGELFF; cdr3_nt: TGCGCCAGCAGCCAAGTTGTCACCGGGGAGCTGTTTTTT
j_call: TRBJ2-1; v_call: TRBV6-6; clone_size: NA; d_call: NA; cdr3_aa: CASVGFHEQFF; cdr3_nt: TGTGCCAGTGTTGGTTTCCATGAGCAGTTCTTC
j_call: TRBJ2-3; v_call: TRBV6-4; clone_size: NA; d_call: NA; cdr3_aa: CASSESGSTDTQYF; cdr3_nt: TGTGCCAGCAGTGAAAGCGGGAGCACAGATACGCAGTATTTT
j_call: TRBJ2-1; v_call: TRBV5-1; clone_size: NA; d_call: NA; cdr3_aa: CASRLPPPYNEQFF; cdr3_nt: TGCGCCAGCCGCCTCCCACCCCCTTACAATGAGCAGTTCTTC
j_call: TRBJ2-1; v_call: TRBV7-7; clone_size: NA; d_call: TRBD2; cdr3_aa: CASSSTSGSDVEQFF; cdr3_nt: TGTGCTAGCAGCTCAACTAGCGGGAGCGACGTTGAGCAGTTCTTC
j_call: TRBJ1-2; v_call: TRBV29-1; clone_size: NA; d_call: NA; cdr3_aa: CSVDRGYGYTF; cdr3_nt: TGCAGCGTTGATAGGGGGTATGGCTACACCTTC
j_call: TRBJ2-3; v_call: TRBV19; clone_size: NA; d_call: NA; cdr3_aa: CASSGLTKGTDTQYF; cdr3_nt: TGTGCCAGTAGTGGGCTGACTAAAGGCACAGATACGCAGTATTTT
j_call: TRBJ1-4; v_call: TRBV5-1; clone_size: NA; d_call: NA; cdr3_aa: CASSLYGGNEKLFF; cdr3_nt: TGCGCCAGCAGCTTGTATGGGGGAAATGAAAAACTGTTTTTT
j_call: TRBJ2-3; v_call: TRBV14; clone_size: NA; d_call: TRBD2; cdr3_aa: CASSQGTSGRTVDTQYF; cdr3_nt: TGTGCCAGCAGCCAGGGGACTAGCGGGAGAACTGTGGATACGCAGTATTTT
j_call: TRBJ1-2; v_call: TRBV6-4; clone_size: NA; d_call: TRBD1; cdr3_aa: CASSDPTGAGYGYTF; cdr3_nt: TGTGCCAGCAGTGACCCGACAGGGGCAGGCTATGGCTACACCTTC
j_call: TRBJ2-2; v_call: TRBV4-2; clone_size: NA; d_call: NA; cdr3_aa: CASSQEGGRVNTGELFF; cdr3_nt: TGTGCCAGCAGCCAAGAAGGAGGGAGAGTGAACACCGGGGAGCTGTTTTTT
j_call: TRBJ2-1; v_call: TRBV7-6; clone_size: few; d_call: NA; cdr3_aa: CASSFGDGEQFF; cdr3_nt: TGTGCCAGCAGCTTCGGGGACGGCGAGCAGTTCTTC
j_call: TRBJ1-1; v_call: TRBV30; clone_size: NA; d_call: TRBD1; cdr3_aa: CAWSVGTGKPEAFF; cdr3_nt: TGTGCCTGGAGTGTGGGGACAGGGAAACCTGAAGCTTTCTTT
j_call: TRBJ1-2; v_call: TRBV28; clone_size: NA; d_call: NA; cdr3_aa: CASSLEGAYGYTF; cdr3_nt: TGTGCCAGCAGTTTGGAGGGAGCCTATGGCTACACCTTC
j_call: TRBJ1-1; v_call: TRBV6-1; clone_size: NA; d_call: TRBD1; cdr3_aa: CASREDRTGATRNTEAFF; cdr3_nt: TGTGCCAGCAGGGAAGACAGGACAGGGGCCACTAGGAACACTGAAGCTTTCTTT
j_call: TRBJ2-2; v_call: TRBV5-1; clone_size: NA; d_call: NA; cdr3_aa: CASSLGDANTGELFF; cdr3_nt: TGCGCCAGCAGCTTGGGGGACGCGAACACCGGGGAGCTGTTTTTT
j_call: TRBJ2-3; v_call: TRBV10-3; clone_size: NA; d_call: NA; cdr3_aa: CAISATNRELFTDTQYF; cdr3_nt: TGTGCCATCAGTGCAACCAACCGGGAGCTCTTCACAGATACGCAGTATTTT
j_call: TRBJ2-1; v_call: TRBV18; clone_size: NA; d_call: NA; cdr3_aa: CASSWGYNEQFF; cdr3_nt: TGTGCCAGCTCATGGGGTTACAATGAGCAGTTCTTC
j_call: TRBJ2-3; v_call: TRBV29-1; clone_size: NA; d_call: TRBD2; cdr3_aa: CSAIIAGITLDTQYF; cdr3_nt: TGCAGCGCCATCATAGCGGGAATAACGTTAGATACGCAGTATTTT
j_call: TRBJ2-5; v_call: TRBV7-7; clone_size: NA; d_call: NA; cdr3_aa: CASSAVGGFQETQYF; cdr3_nt: TGTGCCAGCTCAGCGGTGGGGGGATTCCAAGAGACCCAGTACTTC
j_call: TRBJ2-1; v_call: TRBV18; clone_size: NA; d_call: NA; cdr3_aa: CASSPSVSNEQFF; cdr3_nt: TGTGCCAGCTCGCCGAGCGTCAGCAATGAGCAGTTCTTC
j_call: TRBJ1-4; v_call: TRBV18; clone_size: NA; d_call: NA; cdr3_aa: CASSRGGEKLFF; cdr3_nt: TGTGCCAGCTCCAGGGGTGGTGAAAAACTGTTTTTT